This T cell receptor beta chain was observed in a study of cytomegalovirus exposure and HLA in healthy donors. On this clone: What it binds is unknown.

General study points: Some V segments could not be told apart, so they were left out, TRBV6-2 and TRBV6-3 among them.

This CDR3 is built from 17 residues. The V and J ends lost 2 bases and 5 bases respectively, with 22 bases between them. The germline gives CDR1 GTSNPN, CDR2 SVGIG (reference sequence). Both 60 Vbeta primers and 13 Jbeta primers went into the PCR. The method was immunoSEQ multiplex PCR; TCRdb's version includes in-frame clones alone and lacks a portion of them. Counted here are approximately 160,000 clones, about 77% occurring once; the ten biggest clones make up around 3%. The sequence was obtained from a woman between 40 and 55 years old in good health and CMV-seropositive. This chain uses TRBV30 with TRBJ1-5; the D gene is possibly TRBD1 (6 bases). Sequencing was carried out using PBMCs. DNA for the CDR3: TGTGCCTGGAGTACCCCCGCATCTGGGGGCTGGGATCAGCCCCAGCATTTT. Its protein is CAWSTPASGGWDQPQHF.